This passage covers 22 T cell receptor beta chains from one sample sequenced in a study of blood T cell repertoires in COVID-19. Produced via immunoSEQ multiplex PCR; TCRdb's table is partial and in-frame only. Of some 240,000 clones in the sample, about nine tenths were seen once. Sequencing input: peripheral blood. The receptors originated from a man between 60 and 75 years old who had recovered from COVID-19.

V and J are TRBV3-1 (or the pseudogene TRBV3-2) and TRBJ1-1, with D possibly being TRBD1 (5 bases). This CDR3 comprises 12 residues. Germline CDR1 reads LGHDT; CDR2 reads YNNKEL (reference sequence). V lost 4 bases to trimming and J lost 6 bases, with 9 bases between them. CDR3: CASSRGTAEAFF. CDR3 DNA sequence: TGTGCCAGCAGCCGCGGGACCGCTGAAGCTTTCTTT.

The V gene is TRBV9, the J gene TRBJ2-7, with TRBD2 identical over 9 bases. The CDR3 extends over 15 amino acids. Germline CDR1 SGDLS, CDR2 YYNGEE. The junction had 4 bases not matched to a gene; V was cut back by 1 base and J by 2 bases. For the CDR3, the DNA is TGTGCCAGCAGCGTAAGCGGGGGGTTACCCTACGAGCAGTACTTC. Its protein product is CASSVSGGLPYEQYF.

The V and J genes are TRBV19 and TRBJ1-6; no definite D call. Trimming shortened V by 7 bases and J by 7 bases, and 8 bases separated the two germline ends. CDR3 length: 12 amino acids. The germline V gene encodes CDR1 LNHDA and CDR2 SQIVND (reference sequence). Written as DNA, the CDR3 is TGTGCCAGTACAGGCTTCAATTCACCCCTCCACTTT. Residues: CASTGFNSPLHF.

In its sample, this clone was seen once. The chain uses TRBV6-5 and TRBJ1-1; D unclear. Germline V gene data show CDR1 as MNHEY and CDR2 as SVGAGI. The CDR3 is made up of 11 amino acids. V was pared by 4 bases and J by 8 bases, with 8 bases between. CDR3 DNA: TGTGCCAGCAGTTCCGGGTCGGAAGCTTTCTTT. It codes for CASSSGSEAFF.

V gene TRBV11-2 combines with J gene TRBJ2-2; 13 nucleotides agree with TRBD2. V trimming: 3 bases; J trimming: 5 bases; junction bases outside the gene matches: 3. This CDR3 region has 16 residues. The germline V gene has CDR1 SGHAT and CDR2 FQNNGV. The CDR3 sequence is CASSFGGLAGTGELFF. CDR3 sequence (DNA): TGTGCCAGCAGCTTCGGGGGACTAGCGGGGACCGGGGAGCTGTTTTTT.

The gene calls are TRBV7-2 and TRBJ2-1, with 10 nucleotides matching TRBD1. CDR1 and CDR2 from the germline V gene are SGHTA and FQGNSA. The trim removed 5 bases at V and 9 bases at J, leaving 7 bases unmatched. The CDR3 contains 14 residues. CDR3 region: CASSPRTGGGEQFF. CDR3 nucleotides: TGTGCCAGCAGCCCCCGGACAGGGGGAGGTGAGCAGTTCTTC.

The chain recombines TRBV6-5 with TRBJ1-1; the D gene is possibly TRBD1 (6 bases). CDR1 and CDR2 from the germline V gene are MNHEY and SVGAGI. The CDR3 sequence is 15 residues long. V was shortened by 4 bases and J by 7 bases, with 19 bases between the two germline ends. CDR3 sequence (DNA): TGTGCCAGCAGTTCACAATACTCTACAGGGCGTGAAGCTTTCTTT. The encoded protein is CASSSQYSTGREAFF.

This sequence joins TRBV24-1 and TRBJ2-3; TRBD1 is a possible D gene (6 bases). CDR1 and CDR2 (germline): KGHDR, SFDVKD. The CDR3 totals 15 residues. V was cut by 4 bases and J by 0 bases, with 10 bases left in between. The CDR3 sequence: CATSEDRPSTDTQYF. DNA for the CDR3: TGTGCCACCAGTGAAGACAGGCCGAGCACAGATACGCAGTATTTT.

The chain uses TRBV5-6 and TRBJ1-2; possible D gene TRBD1, 6 bases. Trimming removed 4 bases at V and 5 bases at J, with 18 bases between. The CDR3 is made up of 15 amino acids. Germline V gene sequence: CDR1 SGHDT, CDR2 YYEEEE. The CDR3 is CASSVLQGLGYGYTF. CDR3 nucleotides: TGTGCCAGCAGCGTGCTCCAGGGGCTAGGGTATGGCTACACCTTC.

The genes are TRBV5-4 and TRBJ2-7, with D maybe TRBD2 (6 bases). Trimming removed 5 bases at V and 6 bases at J, with 15 bases between. This CDR3 contains 13 residues. Germline CDR1 SGHNT, CDR2 YYREEE (reference sequence). The CDR3 is CASRGGEGIEQYF. CDR3 nucleotide sequence: TGTGCCAGCAGGGGGGGTGAGGGTATCGAGCAGTACTTC.

The CDR3 sequence is CASSLAGRGQVCPQHF. CDR3 bases: TGTGCCAGCAGCTTGGCCGGCAGGGGGCAAGTATGTCCCCAGCATTTT. The gene calls are TRBV5-6 and TRBJ1-5; 8 positions agree with TRBD1. Per the germline V gene, CDR1 is SGHDT and CDR2 is YYEEEE. The CDR3 covers 16 residues. Trimming removed 0 bases from V and 10 bases from J; junction bases left unmatched: 12. The variable domain in full, with the rest retrieved from reference TRBV5-6 and TRBJ1-5, is DAGVTQSPTHLIKTRGQQVTLRCSPKSGHDTVSWYQQALGQGPQFIFQYYEEEERQRGNFPDRFSGHQFPNYSSELNVNALLLGDSALYLCASSLAGRGQVCPQHFGDGTRLSIL.

The chain is built from TRBV9 and TRBJ2-2, with D tentatively TRBD1 (5 bases). Germline CDR1 is SGDLS and CDR2 is YYNGEE. With 4 bases removed from V and 3 bases from J, the gap between germline ends came to 13 bases. The CDR3 is 15 residues long. The CDR3 region has the DNA TGTGCCAGCAGCCCTCGGCAGGGCGACACCGGGGAGCTGTTTTTT. Amino acids: CASSPRQGDTGELFF.

The J gene is TRBJ1-4, the V gene TRBV3-1 (or the pseudogene TRBV3-2); the D is unclear. V lost 6 bases to trimming and J lost 0 bases, with 11 bases between them. Germline lookup yields CDR1 LGHDT and CDR2 YNNKEL (reference sequence). The CDR3 covers 15 residues. For the CDR3, the DNA is TGTGCCAGCAGTCGCGCCGCGACAACTAATGAAAAACTGTTTTTT. Translated, it gives CASSRAATTNEKLFF.

The rearrangement uses TRBV18 and TRBJ2-1; 8 bases line up with TRBD2. Germline V gene sequence: CDR1 KGHSH, CDR2 LQKENI. Unmatched junction bases numbered 20, after V lost 4 bases and J lost 0 bases. This CDR3 comprises 21 residues. Here the CDR3 DNA reads TGTGCCAGCTCACGGCCGGCGGGGCGGGGGGCCGCCGAGGGCTCCTACAATGAGCAGTTCTTC. Protein product: CASSRPAGRGAAEGSYNEQFF.

The chain uses TRBV27 and TRBJ2-7; 7 bases align to TRBD1. The junction had 10 bases not matched to a gene; V was cut back by 6 bases and J by 2 bases. This CDR3 has 15 residues. Germline assignment: CDR1 MNHEY and CDR2 SMNVEV (reference sequence). DNA of the CDR3: TGTGCCAGCAGAGTTTCCCCGACAGGGACCTACGAGCAGTACTTC. It translates to CASRVSPTGTYEQYF.

This clone was seen once. The chain employs TRBV24-1 and TRBJ2-1; 13 nucleotides line up with TRBD2. In germline, CDR1 is KGHDR, CDR2 SFDVKD. Trimming removed 2 bases from V and 7 bases from J; junction bases left unmatched: 7. CDR3 length: 17 residues. The CDR3 nucleotides are TGTGCCACCAGTGATTCTGTCACTAGCGGGGGGGGGAATGAGCAGTTCTTC. It translates to CATSDSVTSGGGNEQFF.

The rearrangement links TRBV28 to TRBJ1-2, with 9 bases that match TRBD1. CDR1 is MDHEN and CDR2 is SYDVKM in the germline V gene. V was clipped by 5 bases and J by 1 base; unmatched bases: 11. The CDR3 has 17 residues. The CDR3 coding sequence is TGTGCCAGCAGTGCCTCCCGGGACAGGGAATATAACTATGGCTACACCTTC. This encodes CASSASRDREYNYGYTF.

The chain combines TRBV6-1 with TRBJ2-2; D perhaps matches TRBD1 (5 bases). This CDR3 has 19 amino acids. V lost 1 base and J lost 8, with 26 bases in between. The germline gives CDR1 MNHNS, CDR2 SASEGT. CDR3 residues: CASSEGRIGRPVNRGELFF. Written as DNA, the CDR3 is TGTGCCAGCAGTGAAGGACGCATAGGCCGCCCAGTGAACAGGGGGGAGCTGTTTTTT.

The CDR3 region is CASSKGRCYEQYV. Here the CDR3 DNA reads TGTGCCAGCAGCAAAGGTCGGTGCTACGAGCAGTACGTC. J is TRBJ2-7 and V is TRBV21-1; no check of the table's D call, TRBD2, against the DNA was made. TRBV21-1 is designated a pseudogene. CDR3 length equals 13 residues.

This sequence joins TRBV6-6 and TRBJ2-3; unclear D gene. V shed 7 bases and J shed 4 bases, with 15 bases lying between them. The CDR3 is 14 amino acids. CDR1 and CDR2 from the germline V gene are MNHNY and SVGAGI (reference sequence). For the CDR3, the DNA is TGTGCCAGCAAAGACGCTCCCAGCGCAGATACGCAGTATTTT. Its protein is CASKDAPSADTQYF.

In its sample, this clone was seen once. This sequence joins TRBV9 and TRBJ2-2; no reliable D call. CDR3 size: 12 residues. Germline lookup yields CDR1 SGDLS and CDR2 YYNGEE. The V end lost 0 bases, the J end lost 6 bases, and 3 bases lay between the germline ends. DNA of the CDR3: TGTGCCAGCAGCGTAGTAGCCGGGGAGCTGTTTTTT. As protein: CASSVVAGELFF.

V is TRBV3-1 (or the pseudogene TRBV3-2) and J is TRBJ1-4, with a possible D match to TRBD1 (5 bases). CDR3 length equals 12 residues. CDR1 and CDR2 (germline): LGHDT, YNNKEL (reference sequence). The ends were cut back, 0 bases at V and 16 bases at J, with 12 bases in the middle. The CDR3 is CASSQDPGNRFF. CDR3 nucleotide sequence: TGTGCCAGCAGCCAAGATCCAGGGAATAGGTTTTTT.